A single TCR beta chain is shown here with its context. Its cognate antigen is unknown. The RNA input was roughly 0.45 to 1 ug, and it was reverse transcribed with random hexamers. TCRdb called the immunoSEQ multiplex PCR reads again in MiXCR, with one record for every CDR3 protein. This sample has some 120,000 distinct CDR3 sequences, with approximately 91% found just once. These data originate in a study of CD8 T cells in Susac syndrome. Overall study findings and caveats: The authors acknowledged that the study's TCR sequencing and HLA analysis involved relatively few individuals.

CD8+ and CD4+ blood T cells underwent TCR beta sequencing. Healthy donors acted as controls, with matching for age and sex. In contrast to the negatively isolated CD8+ and CD4+ T cells, TEMRA cells were FACS-enriched. Sequenced material: CD4+ T cells from PBMCs. The clonotype originates from a human donor in good health.

The CDR3 loop reads CASSQVIAGAMMVSNEQFF. The CDR3 DNA follows: TGCGCCAGCAGTCAAGTCATAGCGGGAGCTATGATGGTTAGCAATGAGCAGTTCTTC. The chain joins TRBV23-1 to TRBJ2-1; 9 bases match TRBD2. TRBV23-1 is reported as an ORF; its role is uncertain. The trim removed 2 bases at V and 6 bases at J, leaving 17 bases unmatched. CDR3 size: 19 residues.